This T cell receptor (beta chain) was sequenced for a study of human T cells and chemical hapten exposure. Each CDR3 protein gets one entry after TCRdb re-called the RACE reads with MiXCR. This table has nearly 350,000 distinct CDR3 sequences, around 6.9% appearing once. This clonotype was counted between two and nine times. Indicated time point: patch test 1, 2 weeks after DPC sensitization. Treatment denoted: therapeutic diphenylcyclopropenone sensitization with weekly scalp DPC. The sequenced sample was whole blood, obtained in connection with sensitization to the hapten diphenylcyclopropenone (DPC). The source of this sequence is a woman aged 18-29 years with alopecia areata. Some clones in this sample may be carry-over from other donors' samples.

The CDR3 sequence is CASSFLVGTEAFF. Written as DNA, the CDR3 is TGTGCCAGCAGCTTCTTAGTGGGCACTGAAGCTTTCTTT. The J gene is TRBJ1-1, the V gene TRBV7-9; no clear D. From germline, CDR1 is SEHNR and CDR2 FQNEAQ (reference sequence). The CDR3 extends over 13 amino acids. Deletions cut 3 bases from V and 4 bases from J, with 9 bases between.